This T cell receptor (beta chain) was sequenced in a study of Ad26.COV2.S vaccination and SARS-CoV-2 variants. Overall study: Doses of Ad26.COV2.S were injected into muscle once or twice, 56 days apart.

This CDR3 is 12 amino acids long. V gave up 6 bases and J gave up 2 bases; unmatched junction bases: 1. Germline lookup yields CDR1 SQVTM and CDR2 ANQGSEA. Treatment here: roughly 18 received Ad26.COV2.S at low or high dose, single or two shots; about 5 received placebo; per-sample allocation not given. Sampling occurred on day 63 after the first vaccine or placebo injection. Points on this clone: Its antigen is still unknown.

Broader study findings: Measurements of TCR breadth and depth may have given underestimates of the total T cell responses.

Clones were read by immunoSEQ multiplex PCR, and TCRdb kept only the in-frame ones, dropping some. The data contain some 480,000 clones, roughly 85% of them seen just once; the ten biggest clones take up 9.5% to 15%. Sample: peripheral blood, taken in a trial of Ad26.COV2.S vaccine versus placebo. The origin of this receptor is a person between 18 and 59 years old who received the Ad26.COV2.S COVID-19 vaccine or a placebo. The chain employs TRBV29-1 and TRBJ2-1; TRBD2 matches 7 bases. The CDR3: CSVGTTYNEQFF. In DNA form, the CDR3 reads TGCAGCGTCGGGACTACCTACAATGAGCAGTTCTTC.